Listed below are T cell receptor beta chains from one sample, sequenced in a study of CD8 T cells in ankylosing spondylitis. TCRdb independently ran MiXCR on the 5' RACE reads; one entry per CDR3 protein. The repertoire holds hundreds of thousands of distinct CDR3 sequences, with roughly 15% as singletons. The sequenced sample consisted of blood, either unsorted or a sorted T cell fraction (not recorded which). These TCRs come from a male donor with ankylosing spondylitis. CDR3s include the opening cysteine and the closing phenylalanine or tryptophan. The D gene is left open where the match is weak. Clone size is not always given. Where it is, it says once, few, many or a class for expanded clones.

v_gene,d_gene,j_gene,abundance,CDR3aa,CDR3nt
TRBV10-3,NA,TRBJ1-1,few,CAIRGELNTEAFF,TGTGCCATCAGGGGGGAGTTGAACACTGAAGCTTTCTTT
TRBV20-1,TRBD2,TRBJ2-1,NA,CSARAELAGGPLSSYNEQFF,TGCAGTGCTAGAGCGGAACTAGCGGGAGGCCCCCTTAGCTCCTACAATGAGCAGTTCTTC
TRBV20-1,NA,TRBJ2-7,NA,CSAAKPGLRLGEQYF,TGCAGTGCGGCCAAACCCGGACTCCGACTGGGGGAGCAGTACTTC
TRBV4-1,TRBD2,TRBJ2-3,many,CASSQGGLRRESDTQYF,TGCGCCAGCAGCCAAGGCGGTTTGAGGCGGGAGTCAGATACGCAGTATTTT
TRBV18,NA,TRBJ1-1,NA,CASSPLQVENTEAFF,TGTGCCAGCTCACCTTTGCAGGTTGAGAACACTGAAGCTTTCTTT
TRBV5-1,NA,TRBJ2-7,NA,CASSGMQGHEQYF,TGCGCCAGCAGCGGCATGCAGGGCCACGAGCAGTACTTC
TRBV29-1,NA,TRBJ2-3,few,CSVVGGAQSDTQYF,TGCAGCGTTGTCGGAGGGGCCCAATCAGATACGCAGTATTTT
TRBV12-5,NA,TRBJ2-2,NA,CASGLGRTGELFF,TGTGCTAGTGGCCTGGGACGGACCGGGGAGCTGTTTTTT
TRBV28,NA,TRBJ2-3,few,CASRGGGAGTDTQYF,TGTGCCAGCCGGGGTGGGGGAGCGGGCACAGATACGCAGTATTTT
TRBV20-1,TRBD2,TRBJ2-7,few,CSARPPGLAGDEYF,TGCAGTGCTAGACCTCCGGGACTAGCGGGAGATGAGTACTTC
TRBV11-2,NA,TRBJ2-6,once,CASSAQISGANVLTF,TGTGCCAGCAGCGCCCAGATCTCTGGGGCCAACGTCCTGACTTTC
TRBV12-3/TRBV12-4,TRBD1,TRBJ2-5,many,CASSPDRGYQETQYF,TGTGCCAGCAGTCCCGACAGGGGGTACCAAGAGACCCAGTACTTC
TRBV6-5,TRBD1,TRBJ1-4,NA,CASKFGDRLYEKLFF,TGTGCCAGCAAGTTTGGGGACAGGCTGTATGAAAAACTGTTTTTT
TRBV28,NA,TRBJ1-1,NA,CASSSLTGEAFF,TGTGCCAGCAGTTCCCTGACAGGTGAAGCTTTCTTT
TRBV27,NA,TRBJ2-7,few,CASSLGSIYEQYF,TGTGCCAGCAGTTTAGGATCGATCTACGAGCAGTACTTC